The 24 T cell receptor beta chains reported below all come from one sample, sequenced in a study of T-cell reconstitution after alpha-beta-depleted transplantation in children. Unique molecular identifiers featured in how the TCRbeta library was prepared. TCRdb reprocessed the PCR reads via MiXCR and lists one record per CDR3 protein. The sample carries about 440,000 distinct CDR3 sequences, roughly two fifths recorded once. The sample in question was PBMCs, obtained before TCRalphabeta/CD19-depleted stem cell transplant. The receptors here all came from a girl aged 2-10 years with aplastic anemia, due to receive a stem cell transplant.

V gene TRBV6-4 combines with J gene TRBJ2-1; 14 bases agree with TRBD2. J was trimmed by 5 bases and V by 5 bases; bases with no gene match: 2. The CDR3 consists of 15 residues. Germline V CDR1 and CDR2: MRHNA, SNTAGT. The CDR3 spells CASSPGLAGDNEQFF. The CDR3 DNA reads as TGTGCCAGCAGTCCGGGACTAGCGGGGGACAATGAGCAGTTCTTC.

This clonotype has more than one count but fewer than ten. CDR3 DNA sequence: TGCAGTGCGGATAGCGGGGGGGTTTACAATGAGCAGTTCTTC. Its translation: CSADSGGVYNEQFF. The J gene is TRBJ2-1, the V gene TRBV20-1; 11 bases line up with TRBD2. With V trimmed by 6 bases and J by 4 bases, 5 bases remained unmatched. The V gene's germline CDR1 is DFQATT and CDR2 SNEGSKA (reference sequence). The CDR3 length is 14 residues.

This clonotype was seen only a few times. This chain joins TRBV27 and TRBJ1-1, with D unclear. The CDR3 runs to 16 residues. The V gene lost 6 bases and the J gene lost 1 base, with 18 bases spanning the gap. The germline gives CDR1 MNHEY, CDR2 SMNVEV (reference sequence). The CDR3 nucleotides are TGTGCCAGCAGCAACTTTACCGTTGTCCCGAACACTGAAGCTTTCTTT. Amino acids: CASSNFTVVPNTEAFF.

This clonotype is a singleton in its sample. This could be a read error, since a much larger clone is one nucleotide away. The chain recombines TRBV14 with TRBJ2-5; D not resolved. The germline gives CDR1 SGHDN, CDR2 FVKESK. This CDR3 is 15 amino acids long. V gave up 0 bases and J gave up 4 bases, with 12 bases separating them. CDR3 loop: CASSQESYMGETQYF. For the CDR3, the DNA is TGTGCCAGCAGCCAAGAATCCTACATGGGAGAGACCCAGTACTTC.

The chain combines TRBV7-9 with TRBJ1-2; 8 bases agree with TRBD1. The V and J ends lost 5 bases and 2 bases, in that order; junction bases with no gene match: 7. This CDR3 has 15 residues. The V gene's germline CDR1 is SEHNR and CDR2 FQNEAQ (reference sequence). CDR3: CASSPGTGMNYGYTF. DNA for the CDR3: TGTGCCAGCAGCCCCGGGACAGGAATGAACTATGGCTACACCTTC. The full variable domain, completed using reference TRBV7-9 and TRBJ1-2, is DTGVSQNPRHKITKRGQNVTFRCDPISEHNRLYWYRQTLGQGPEFLTYFQNEAQLEKSRLLSDRFSAERPKGSFSTLEIQRTEQGDSAMYLCASSPGTGMNYGYTFGSGTRLTVV.

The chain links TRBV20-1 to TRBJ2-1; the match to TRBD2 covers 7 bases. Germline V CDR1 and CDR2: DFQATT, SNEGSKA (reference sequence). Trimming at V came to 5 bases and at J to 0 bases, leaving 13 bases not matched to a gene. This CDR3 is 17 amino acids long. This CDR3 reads CSARGTGGWSSYNEQFF. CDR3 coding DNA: TGCAGTGCTCGAGGGACGGGAGGTTGGAGCTCCTACAATGAGCAGTTCTTC.

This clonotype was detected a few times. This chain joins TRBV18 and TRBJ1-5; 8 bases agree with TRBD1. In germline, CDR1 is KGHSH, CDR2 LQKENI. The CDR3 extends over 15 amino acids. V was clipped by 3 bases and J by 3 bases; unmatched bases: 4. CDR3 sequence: CASSPPGQANQPQHF. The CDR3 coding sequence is TGTGCCAGCTCACCTCCGGGACAGGCCAATCAGCCCCAGCATTTT.

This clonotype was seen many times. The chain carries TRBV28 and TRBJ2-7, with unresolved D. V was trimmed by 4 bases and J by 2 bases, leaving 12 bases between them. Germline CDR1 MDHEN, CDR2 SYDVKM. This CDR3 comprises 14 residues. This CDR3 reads CASSSHPAPYEQYF. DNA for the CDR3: TGTGCCAGCAGTTCGCATCCCGCCCCCTACGAGCAGTACTTC. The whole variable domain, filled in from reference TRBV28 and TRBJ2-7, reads DVKVTQSSRYLVKRTGEKVFLECVQDMDHENMFWYRQDPGLGLRLIYFSYDVKMKEKGDIPEGYSVSREKKERFSLILESASTNQTSMYLCASSSHPAPYEQYFGPGTRLTVT.

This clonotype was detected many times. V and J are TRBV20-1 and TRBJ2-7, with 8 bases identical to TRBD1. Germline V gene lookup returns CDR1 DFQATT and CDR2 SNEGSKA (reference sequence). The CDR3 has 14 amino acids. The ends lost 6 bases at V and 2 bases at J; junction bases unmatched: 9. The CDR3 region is CSALGQALPYEQYF. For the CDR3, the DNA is TGCAGTGCGCTGGGACAGGCGCTCCCCTACGAGCAGTACTTC.

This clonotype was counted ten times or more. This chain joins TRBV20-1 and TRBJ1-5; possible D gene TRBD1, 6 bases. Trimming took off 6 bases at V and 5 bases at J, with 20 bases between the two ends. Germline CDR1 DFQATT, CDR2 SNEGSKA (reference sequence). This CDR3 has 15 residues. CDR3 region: CSAQELQGGDQPQHF. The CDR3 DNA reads TGCAGTGCCCAGGAACTACAGGGTGGGGATCAGCCCCAGCATTTT.

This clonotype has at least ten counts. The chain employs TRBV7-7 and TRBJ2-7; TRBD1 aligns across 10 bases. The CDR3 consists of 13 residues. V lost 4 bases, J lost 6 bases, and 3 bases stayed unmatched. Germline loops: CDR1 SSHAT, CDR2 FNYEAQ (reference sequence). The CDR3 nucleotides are TGTGCCAGCAGCTGGGACAGGGGAGGCGAGCAGTACTTC. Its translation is CASSWDRGGEQYF.

The CDR3 spells CASSIAGYRTDTQYF. CDR3 coding DNA: TGTGCCAGCAGCATAGCGGGATATCGCACAGATACGCAGTATTTT. V usage is TRBV7-3 and J usage is TRBJ2-3, with TRBD2 identical over 8 bases. The CDR3 runs to 15 residues. Germline loops: CDR1 SGHTA, CDR2 FQGTGA. With V trimmed by 5 bases and J by 1 base, 5 bases remained unmatched.

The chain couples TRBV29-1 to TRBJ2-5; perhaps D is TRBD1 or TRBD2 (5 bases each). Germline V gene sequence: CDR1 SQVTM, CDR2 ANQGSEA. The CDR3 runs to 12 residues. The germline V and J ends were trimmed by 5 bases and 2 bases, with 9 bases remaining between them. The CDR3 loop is CSVSGAQETQYF. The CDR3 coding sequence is TGCAGCGTTTCCGGGGCTCAAGAGACCCAGTACTTC.

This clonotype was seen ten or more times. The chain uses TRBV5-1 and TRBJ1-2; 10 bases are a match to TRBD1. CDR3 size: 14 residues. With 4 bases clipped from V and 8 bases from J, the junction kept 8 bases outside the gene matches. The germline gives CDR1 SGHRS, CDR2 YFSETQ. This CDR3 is CASSGTGQGYGYTF. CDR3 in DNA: TGCGCCAGCAGCGGTACGGGACAGGGGTACGGCTACACCTTC.

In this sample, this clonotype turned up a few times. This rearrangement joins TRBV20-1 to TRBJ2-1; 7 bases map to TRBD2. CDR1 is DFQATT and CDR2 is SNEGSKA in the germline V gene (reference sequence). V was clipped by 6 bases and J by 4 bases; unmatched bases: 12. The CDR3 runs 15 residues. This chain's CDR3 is CSASPRGVAYNEQFF. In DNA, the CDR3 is TGCAGTGCCTCTCCTCGGGGGGTCGCATACAATGAGCAGTTCTTC.

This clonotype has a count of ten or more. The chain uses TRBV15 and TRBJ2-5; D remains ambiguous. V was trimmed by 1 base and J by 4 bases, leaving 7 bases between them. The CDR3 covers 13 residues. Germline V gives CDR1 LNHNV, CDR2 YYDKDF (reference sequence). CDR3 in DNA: TGTGCCACCAGCAGAGTGCAGAGAGAGACCCAGTACTTC. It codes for CATSRVQRETQYF.

The CDR3: CASSRNRDRSSYEQYF. DNA of the CDR3: TGCGCCAGCAGCAGAAACCGGGACCGGAGCTCCTACGAGCAGTACTTC. The chain carries TRBV5-1 and TRBJ2-7; TRBD1 or TRBD2 may be the D gene (5 bases each). The CDR3 runs to 16 residues. V lost 4 bases to trimming and J lost 0 bases, with 17 bases between them. The germline V gene has CDR1 SGHRS and CDR2 YFSETQ.

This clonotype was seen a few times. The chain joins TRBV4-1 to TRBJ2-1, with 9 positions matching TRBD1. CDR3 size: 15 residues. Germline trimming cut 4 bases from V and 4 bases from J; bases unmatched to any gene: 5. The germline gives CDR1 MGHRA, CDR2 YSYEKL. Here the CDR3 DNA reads TGCGCCAGCAGCCGGACAGGGGAGCGGTACAATGAGCAGTTCTTC. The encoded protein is CASSRTGERYNEQFF.

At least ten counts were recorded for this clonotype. CDR3 region: CASSEGRDSYNEQFF. The CDR3 DNA follows: TGTGCCAGTAGTGAGGGAAGGGACAGCTACAATGAGCAGTTCTTC. V is TRBV19 and J is TRBJ2-1; 7 nucleotides line up with TRBD1. This CDR3 is built from 15 residues. The trim removed 5 bases at V and 3 bases at J, leaving 7 bases unmatched. Germline CDR1 is LNHDA and CDR2 is SQIVND (reference sequence).

The CDR3 DNA follows: TGCAGTGCTAGAAGACAGGGCCTCTACGAGCAGTACTTC. Protein sequence: CSARRQGLYEQYF. The V call is TRBV20-1, the J call TRBJ2-7; 7 bases agree with TRBD1. CDR1 is DFQATT and CDR2 is SNEGSKA in the germline V gene (reference sequence). The CDR3 totals 13 residues. Trimming cost V 2 bases and J 3 bases; bases outside gene matches: 4.

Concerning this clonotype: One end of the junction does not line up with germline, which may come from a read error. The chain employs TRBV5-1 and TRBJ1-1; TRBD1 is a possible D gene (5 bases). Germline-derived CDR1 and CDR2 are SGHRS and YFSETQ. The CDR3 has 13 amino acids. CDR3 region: CARSLDQGPRAFF. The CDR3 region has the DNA TGCGCCCGCAGCCTGGACCAGGGTCCACGAGCTTTCTTT.

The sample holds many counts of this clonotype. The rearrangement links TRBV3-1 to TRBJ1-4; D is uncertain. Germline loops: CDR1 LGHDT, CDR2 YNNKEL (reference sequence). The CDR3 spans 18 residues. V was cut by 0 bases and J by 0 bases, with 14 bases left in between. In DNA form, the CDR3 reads TGTGCCAGCAGCCAAGATATCGGAGACGTTGCAACTAATGAAAAACTGTTTTTT. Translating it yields CASSQDIGDVATNEKLFF.

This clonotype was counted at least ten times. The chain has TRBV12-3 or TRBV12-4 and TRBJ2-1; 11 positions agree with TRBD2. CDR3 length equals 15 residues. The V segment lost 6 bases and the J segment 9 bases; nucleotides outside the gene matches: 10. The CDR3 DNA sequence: TGTGCCAGCAGGCAACAACTAGCGGGAGATAGTGAGCAGTTCTTC. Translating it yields CASRQQLAGDSEQFF.

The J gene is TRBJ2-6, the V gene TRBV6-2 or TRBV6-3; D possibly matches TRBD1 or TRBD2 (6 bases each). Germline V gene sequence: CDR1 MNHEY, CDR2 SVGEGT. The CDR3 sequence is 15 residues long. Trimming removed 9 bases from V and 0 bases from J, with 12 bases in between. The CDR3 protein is CASEGGSSGANVLTF. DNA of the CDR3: TGTGCCAGTGAGGGGGGTTCCTCTGGGGCCAACGTCCTGACTTTC.